This TCR beta chain was captured in a study of Ad26.COV2.S vaccination and SARS-CoV-2 variants. Study-level information: Each vaccinee took Ad26.COV2.S intramuscularly, once or twice 56 days apart.

V was cut by 0 bases and J by 8 bases, with 16 bases left in between. The V gene's germline CDR1 is GTSNPN and CDR2 SVGIG (reference sequence). This CDR3 spans 14 amino acids. The sample's treatment: roughly 19 received Ad26.COV2.S at low or high dose, single or two shots; 5 received placebo; per-sample allocation not given. Sampling happened 63 days after the first vaccine or placebo injection. Some clones are missing from TCRdb's copy, which holds only in-frame ones; the method was immunoSEQ multiplex PCR. The top ten clones hold over 1.3% of a sample with about 680,000 clones, 89% of them seen once. As regards this clone: Its antigen remains unknown.

Broader study findings: Comparability of non-spike TCR breadth was observed across vaccine and placebo recipients. Vaccinees displayed broader spike-specific TCR repertoires than placebo recipients.

This sequence joins TRBV30 and TRBJ1-2; a possible D gene is TRBD1 (5 bases). The receptor's source is a person aged 18-60 years who received the Ad26.COV2.S COVID-19 vaccine or a placebo. This specimen consisted of peripheral blood, obtained in a trial of Ad26.COV2.S vaccine versus placebo. Written as DNA, the CDR3 is TGTGCCTGGAGTGTACCCCTCGGGGGATGGGGCTACACCTTC. Protein product: CAWSVPLGGWGYTF.